This T cell receptor beta chain was sequenced in a study of T cell repertoires in aging, cancer and after chemotherapy. A mixed TRB-A/B primer pool amplified rearranged TRB by multiplex touch-down PCR. TCRdb analysed the multiplex PCR reads with MiXCR anew, one entry per CDR3 protein. The table includes approximately 11,000 distinct CDR3 sequences, just under 30% detected once. The CDR3 covers 14 residues. Broader study findings: In cancer patients, declining TCR diversity with age involved lost richness and lost evenness. Untreated cancer patients had significantly lower blood TCR diversity than age-matched healthy donors. Across the chemotherapy interval, each cancer cohort showed higher median generation probability, suggesting thymic rebound.

A note on this clonotype: Antigen unknown.

Peripheral blood genomic DNA, not sorted cells or RNA, was the template. Specimen: blood. V is TRBV12-3 or TRBV12-4 and J is TRBJ1-1, with a possible D match to TRBD1 (6 bases). The source is a human donor in good health. CDR3 coding DNA: TGTGCTAGTGGTTTCGGGGGGGCGCACACTGAAGCTTTCTTT. This encodes CASGFGGAHTEAFF.